This T cell receptor (beta chain) was sequenced during a study of response to subunit inactivated influenza vaccine (dated by TCRdb to the late 2010s). The study in broad terms: The study used deep quantitative T cell receptor repertoire profiling to track responses to a trivalent subunit inactivated influenza vaccine. Study-wide conclusions, independent of this receptor: The authors proposed that each seasonal influenza vaccination may bring in only a limited number of new T cells.

The library relied on RT-PCR. Sequencing relied on an Illumina HiSeq 2500. TCRdb ran its own pipeline on the public reads, namely fastp trimming at Q25 and MiXCR clone calling, and kept in-frame beta chains. When rows share a CDR3 protein, they turn into one entry using the most common DNA and genes. This sample lists about 540,000 distinct CDR3 sequences; roughly a quarter were detected once. The ten largest clonotypes hold approximately 3% of the sample. At least ten counts were recorded for this clonotype. Its antigen has not been determined. Within one base of it there is no much larger clone, and no base qualities were kept. The germline V gene encodes CDR1 ENHRY and CDR2 SYGVKD. The CDR3 goes from the cysteine to the phenylalanine over 17 residues. The entry retains the CDR3 DNA only, 51 bases that are in frame from base 1. The germline V end is reduced by 6 bases and the J end by 3 bases; junction bases left unmatched: 12.

The same specimen was also included in a second study, on T cells expressing NK-cell markers. The second investigation adds: 5'RACE template switching, by which a universal primer site and unique molecular identifiers were added, was used to make TCR beta cDNA libraries. Three sorted T-cell subsets (CD3+CD56+NKG2C+, CD3+CD56+NKG2C- and CD3+CD56-NKG2C+) from under ten donors had their TCR beta-chain repertoires profiled. Among the eight sequenced donors, only one was HCMV-seronegative, while the other seven were HCMV-seropositive. To restrict sorting to alphabetaTCR-expressing T cells, an anti-gammadeltaTCR antibody was added in several experiments. In more than five donors, the dominant CD3+CD56+NKG2C+ clonotypes were found to rank among the top 10 CD8+ clonotypes and to make up about 1.0-7.5% of CD8+ T cells. Those dominant clonotypes were again the most abundant among CD3+CD56-NKG2C+ cells in a handful of donors, at roughly 25-60.1%. Whether the expanded NKG2C-expressing T cell clones were specific for HCMV antigens was left unclear. The eight sequenced donors were randomly selected healthy volunteers, three men and five women. HCMV serostatus was determined by detecting HCMV-specific IgG in serum with a commercial ELISA kit. Ficoll density gradient centrifugation was used to isolate peripheral blood mononuclear cells from blood. Using Miltenyi isolation kits, CD4+ and CD8+ T cells were isolated from PBMC through magnetic immunoseparation. Priming for cDNA synthesis came from the TCR beta constant segment, and two successive PCR amplification steps followed. Libraries were sequenced as 2 x 150 bp reads on Illumina HiSeq 2000/2500, MiSeq or NextSeq. MIGEC handled demultiplexing of the reads and grouping by UMI, while MiTCR was used to assemble and quantify clonotypes. To remove erroneous sequences, TCR cDNA sequences were retained only when supported by two or more reads. Downstream repertoire analysis used the tcR package, and clonotypes were matched across fractions by CDR3 nucleotide sequence plus V segment. VDJmatch was used to annotate antigen specificity against VDJdb, with one amino acid substitution allowed in CDR3.

The chain joins TRBV10-3 to TRBJ2-3; 10 bases in between match TRBD2. The sequence derives from a man in his fifties who received an inactivated influenza vaccine. Donor details come from another sample of the same person, matched by shared clones. The specimen comprised CD4+ T cells sorted from PBMCs, sampled about 12 days after vaccination. The CDR3 reads CAIRARVTSGTTDTQYF. Read as DNA, the sequence is TGTGCCATCAGAGCCCGGGTTACTAGCGGGACAACAGATACGCAGTATTTT.